There are a few counts of the clone carrying this TCR beta chain. The antigen is not known. This entry belongs to a study of identical twins. Points from the study as a whole: There were fewer insertions in abundant cord blood beta clonotypes, but memory repertoires showed no such pattern.

The germline V gene has CDR1 SGHRS and CDR2 YFSETQ. The CDR3 contains 14 residues. With V trimmed by 6 bases and J by 6 bases, 6 bases remained unmatched. TCRdb processed the 5' RACE reads anew with MiXCR; each CDR3 protein has one entry. The sample consists of hundreds of thousands of distinct CDR3 sequences, about 8.1% of them appearing once. These data are also associated with another study on yellow fever vaccine responses in identical twins. From that report: Twins showed a vaccine T cell response that reportedly seemed partly convergent, partly personalized.

This TCR was sampled from a woman between 18 and 29 years old in good health. This chain connects TRBV5-1 to TRBJ2-2; the match to TRBD1 covers 9 bases. The specimen sequenced was memory (CD45RO+) T cells sorted from blood. CDR3 residues: CASMTGGISGELFF. CDR3 DNA: TGCGCCAGCATGACAGGGGGTATCTCCGGGGAGCTGTTTTTT.